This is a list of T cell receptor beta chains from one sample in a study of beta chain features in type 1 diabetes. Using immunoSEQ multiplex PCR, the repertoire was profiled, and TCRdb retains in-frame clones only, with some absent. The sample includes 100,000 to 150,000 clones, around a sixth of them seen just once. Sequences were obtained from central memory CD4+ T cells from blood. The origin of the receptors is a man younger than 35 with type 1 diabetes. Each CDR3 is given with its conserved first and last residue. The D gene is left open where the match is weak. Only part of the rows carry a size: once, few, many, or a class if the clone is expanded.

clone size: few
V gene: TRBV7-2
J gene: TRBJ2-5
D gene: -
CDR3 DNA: TGTGCCAGCAGCTTAAATAGTGCGTCTGGAGAGACCCAGTACTTC
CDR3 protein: CASSLNSASGETQYF

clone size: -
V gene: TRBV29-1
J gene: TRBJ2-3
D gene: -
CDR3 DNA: TGCAGCCTCCTTGGAAGCGGGAGCACAGATACGCAGTATTTT
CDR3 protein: CSLLGSGSTDTQYF

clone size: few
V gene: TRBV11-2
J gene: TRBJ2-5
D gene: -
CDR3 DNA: TGTGCCAGCAGCTTACGTCCGTATGAGACCCAGTACTTC
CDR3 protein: CASSLRPYETQYF

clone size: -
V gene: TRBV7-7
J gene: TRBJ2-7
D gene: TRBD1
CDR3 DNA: TGTGCTAGCAGCTTAGAGGGACAGGGGGATAGCTACGAGCAGTACTTC
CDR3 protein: CASSLEGQGDSYEQYF

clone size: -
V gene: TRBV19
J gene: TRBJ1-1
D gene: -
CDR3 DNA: TGTGCCAGTAGTATATTACCGGGGGACACTGAAGCTTTCTTT
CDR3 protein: CASSILPGDTEAFF

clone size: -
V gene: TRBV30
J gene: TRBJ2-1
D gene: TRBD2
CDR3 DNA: TGTGCCTGGGGGTTAGGAGCAGCGGGAGAAGGCGATGAGCAGTTCTTC
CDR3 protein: CAWGLGAAGEGDEQFF

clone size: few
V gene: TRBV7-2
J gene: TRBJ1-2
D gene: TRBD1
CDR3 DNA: TGTGCCAGCAGCTACCGGGACAGGGGTGACGGCTACACCTTC
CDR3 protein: CASSYRDRGDGYTF

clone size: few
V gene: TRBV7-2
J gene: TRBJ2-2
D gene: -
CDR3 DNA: TGTGCCAGCAGCTTAGTCGGGGAGCTGTTTTTT
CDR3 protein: CASSLVGELFF

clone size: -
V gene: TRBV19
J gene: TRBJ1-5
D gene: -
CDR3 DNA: TGTGCCAGCCACCGGGCTAACTTCAATCAGCCCCAGCATTTT
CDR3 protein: CASHRANFNQPQHF

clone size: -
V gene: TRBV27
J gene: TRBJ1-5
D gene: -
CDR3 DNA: TGTGCCAGCAGCCCTAGACGGCAGGGTCAGCCCCAGCATTTT
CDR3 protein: CASSPRRQGQPQHF

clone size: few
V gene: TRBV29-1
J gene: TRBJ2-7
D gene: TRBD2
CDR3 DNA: TGCAGCGTACTTGGGCGGGGGACCTACGAGCAGTACTTC
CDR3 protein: CSVLGRGTYEQYF

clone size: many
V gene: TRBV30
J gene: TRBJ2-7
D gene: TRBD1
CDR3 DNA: TGTGCCTGGAGTCCTGGACAGGGGGCCTACGAGCAGTACTTC
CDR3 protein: CAWSPGQGAYEQYF

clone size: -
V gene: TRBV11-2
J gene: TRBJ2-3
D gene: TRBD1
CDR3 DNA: TGTGCCAGCAGCCAAGAAAGGGACAGGGGTCAAGATACGCAGTATTTT
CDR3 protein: CASSQERDRGQDTQYF

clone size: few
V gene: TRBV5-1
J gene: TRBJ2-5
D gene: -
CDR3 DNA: TGCGCCAGCAGCTTGGGACAGCAAGAGACCCAGTACTTC
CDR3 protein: CASSLGQQETQYF

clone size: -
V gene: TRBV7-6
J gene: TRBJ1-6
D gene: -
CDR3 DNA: TGTGCCAGCAGCTTAGTTGGCAAACAGTCCCTCCACTTT
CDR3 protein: CASSLVGKQSLHF

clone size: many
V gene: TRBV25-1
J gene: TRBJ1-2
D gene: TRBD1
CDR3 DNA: TGTGCCAGCAGTGATTCTCTGAGACAGGGCGCTGGCTACACCTTC
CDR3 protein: CASSDSLRQGAGYTF

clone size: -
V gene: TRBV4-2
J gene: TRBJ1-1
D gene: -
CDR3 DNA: TGTGCCAGCAGCCCTCCCACTGGGGTAAAAGGGGCTGAAGCTTTCTTT
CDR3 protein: CASSPPTGVKGAEAFF

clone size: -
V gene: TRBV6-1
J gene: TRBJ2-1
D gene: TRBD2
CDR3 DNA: TGTGCCAGTCCGAAAGAGGGGCTAGCGGGAATTGAGCAGTTCTTC
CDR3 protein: CASPKEGLAGIEQFF

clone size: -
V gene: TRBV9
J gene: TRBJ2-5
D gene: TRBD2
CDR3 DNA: TGTGCCAGCAGCCTTAGACTAGCGGGGGAGACCCAGTACTTC
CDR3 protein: CASSLRLAGETQYF

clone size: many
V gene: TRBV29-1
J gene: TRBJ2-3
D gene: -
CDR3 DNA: TGCAGCGTTGAACAGGCTAGCACAGATACGCAGTATTTT
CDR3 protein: CSVEQASTDTQYF

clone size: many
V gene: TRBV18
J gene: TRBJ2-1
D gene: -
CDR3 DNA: TGTGCCAGCTCACTAAACGCGGCGCCTACCTACAATGAGCAGTTCTTC
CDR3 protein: CASSLNAAPTYNEQFF

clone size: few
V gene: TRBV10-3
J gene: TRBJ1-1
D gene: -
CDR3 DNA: TGTGCCATAAAGAAAACGGGGACTGAAGCTTTCTTT
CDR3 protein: CAIKKTGTEAFF

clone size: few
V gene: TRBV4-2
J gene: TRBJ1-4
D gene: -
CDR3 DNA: TGTGCCAGCAGCCAAGACCCGGGCAGGGGAGGCCCTAATGAAAAACTGTTTTTT
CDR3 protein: CASSQDPGRGGPNEKLFF

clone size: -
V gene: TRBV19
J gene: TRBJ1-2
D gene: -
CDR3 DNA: TGTGCCAGTAGTATAGAGGGCTCGTATGGCTACACCTTC
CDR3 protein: CASSIEGSYGYTF

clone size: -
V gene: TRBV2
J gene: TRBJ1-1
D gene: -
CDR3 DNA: TGTGCCAGCGCCTTGGGCCTCACTGAAGCTTTCTTT
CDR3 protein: CASALGLTEAFF

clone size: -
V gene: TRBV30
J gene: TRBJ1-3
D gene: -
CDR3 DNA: TGTGCCTGGAGCGACAGGAGCTCTGGAAACACCATATATTTT
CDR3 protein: CAWSDRSSGNTIYF

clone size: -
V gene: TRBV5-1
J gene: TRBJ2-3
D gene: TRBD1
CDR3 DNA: TGCGCCAGCAGCCGACAGGGTTCAGATACGCAGTATTTT
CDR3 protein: CASSRQGSDTQYF

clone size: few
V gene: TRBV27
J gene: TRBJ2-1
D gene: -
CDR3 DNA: TGTGCCAGCAGTTTTGAAGGGCCCTTCTACAATGAGCAGTTCTTC
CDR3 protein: CASSFEGPFYNEQFF

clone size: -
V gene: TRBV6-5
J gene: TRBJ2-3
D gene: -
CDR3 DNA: TGTGCCAGCAGTTCTATCACAGATACGCAGTATTTT
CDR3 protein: CASSSITDTQYF

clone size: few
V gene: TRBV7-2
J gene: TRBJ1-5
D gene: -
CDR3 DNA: TGTGCCAGCAGCCCAAACAGACATAGCAATCAGCCCCAGCATTTT
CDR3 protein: CASSPNRHSNQPQHF

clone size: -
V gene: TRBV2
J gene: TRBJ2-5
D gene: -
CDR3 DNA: TGTGCCGGGAAGTCTAGCGCGGGAGAGACCCAGTACTTC
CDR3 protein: CAGKSSAGETQYF

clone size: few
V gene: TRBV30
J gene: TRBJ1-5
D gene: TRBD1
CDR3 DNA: TGTGCCTGGAGAGACAGGGACAATCAGCCCCAGCATTTT
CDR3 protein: CAWRDRDNQPQHF

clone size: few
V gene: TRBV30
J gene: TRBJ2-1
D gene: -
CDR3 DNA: TGTGCCTGGAGTAACCAGGGCTATGAGCAGTTCTTC
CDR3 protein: CAWSNQGYEQFF

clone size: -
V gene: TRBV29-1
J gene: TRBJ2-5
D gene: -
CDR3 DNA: TGCAGCGTTGAAAGGGGACATCTCCAAGAGACCCAGTACTTC
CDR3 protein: CSVERGHLQETQYF

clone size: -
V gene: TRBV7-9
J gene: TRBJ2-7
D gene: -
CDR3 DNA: TGTGCCAGCCGGGGATCCTACGAGCAGTACTTC
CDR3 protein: CASRGSYEQYF

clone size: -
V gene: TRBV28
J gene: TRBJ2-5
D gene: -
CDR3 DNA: TGTGCCAGCAGGGTCGTAGAGACCCAGTACTTC
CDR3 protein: CASRVVETQYF

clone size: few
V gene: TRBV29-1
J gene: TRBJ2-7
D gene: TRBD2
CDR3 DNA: TGCAGCGTTGATGTTGCTAGCGGGACTTCCTACGAGCAGTACTTC
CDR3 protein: CSVDVASGTSYEQYF

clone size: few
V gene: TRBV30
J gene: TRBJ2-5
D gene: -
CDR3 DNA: TGTGCCTGGAGTGTAGGGGAGTTGCAGTACTTC
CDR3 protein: CAWSVGELQYF

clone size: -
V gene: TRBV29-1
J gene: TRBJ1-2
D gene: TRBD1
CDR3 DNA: TGCAGCGTTGAAGTGACAGGGGGTGTGTATGGCTACACCTTC
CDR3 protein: CSVEVTGGVYGYTF

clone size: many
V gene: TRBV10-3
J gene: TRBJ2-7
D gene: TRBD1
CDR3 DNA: TGTGCCATCAGTGACTCGACAGGGTCCTACGAGCAGTACTTC
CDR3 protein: CAISDSTGSYEQYF

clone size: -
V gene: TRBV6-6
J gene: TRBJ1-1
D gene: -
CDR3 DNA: TGTGCCAGCAGTTACTCGAAGCAAGTCGGGGACACTGAAGCTTTCTTT
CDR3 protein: CASSYSKQVGDTEAFF

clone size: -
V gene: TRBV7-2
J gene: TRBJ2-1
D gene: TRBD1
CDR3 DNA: TGTGCCAGCAGCTCCGGGACAGGGGTGCGTACTAATGAGCAGTTCTTC
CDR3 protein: CASSSGTGVRTNEQFF

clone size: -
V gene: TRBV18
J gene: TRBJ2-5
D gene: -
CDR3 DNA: TGTGCCAGCTCACCCCCGTACCAAGAGACCCAGTACTTC
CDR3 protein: CASSPPYQETQYF

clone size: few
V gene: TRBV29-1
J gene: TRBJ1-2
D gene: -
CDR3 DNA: TGCAGCGTTCTACCGATTGTTTATGGCTACACCTTC
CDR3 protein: CSVLPIVYGYTF

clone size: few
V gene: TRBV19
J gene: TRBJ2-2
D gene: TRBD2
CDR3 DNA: TGTGCCAGTAGTATGAGAGGGGAGGGCACCGGGGAGCTGTTTTTT
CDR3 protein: CASSMRGEGTGELFF

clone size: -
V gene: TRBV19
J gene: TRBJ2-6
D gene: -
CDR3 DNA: TGTGCCAGTAGTACGCTTGCAACAACTGGGGCCAACGTCCTGACTTTC
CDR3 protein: CASSTLATTGANVLTF

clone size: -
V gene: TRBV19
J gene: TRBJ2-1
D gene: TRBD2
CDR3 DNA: TGTGCCAGTGCGGGGGGCGGGAATTACGGTGAGCAGTTCTTC
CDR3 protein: CASAGGGNYGEQFF

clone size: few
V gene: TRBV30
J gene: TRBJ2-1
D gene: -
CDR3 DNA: TGTGCCTGGAGATTGAGGGGACCGCAGTTCTTC
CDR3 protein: CAWRLRGPQFF

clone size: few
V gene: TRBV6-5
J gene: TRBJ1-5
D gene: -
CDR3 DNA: TGTGCCAGCGGGGGCGTCCATCAGCCCCAGCATTTT
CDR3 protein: CASGGVHQPQHF

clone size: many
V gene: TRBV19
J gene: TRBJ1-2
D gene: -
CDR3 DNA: TGTGCCAGTAGTATCCGACCCGAAGGGGGCTATGGCTACACCTTC
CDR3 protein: CASSIRPEGGYGYTF

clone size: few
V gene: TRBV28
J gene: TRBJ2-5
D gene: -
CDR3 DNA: TGTGCCAGCCTAGGGGGGGGTATGGAGACCCAGTACTTC
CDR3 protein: CASLGGGMETQYF

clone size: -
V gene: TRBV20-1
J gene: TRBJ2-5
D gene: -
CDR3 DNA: TGCAGTGCGCACGGACGGGAGACCCAGTACTTC
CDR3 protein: CSAHGRETQYF

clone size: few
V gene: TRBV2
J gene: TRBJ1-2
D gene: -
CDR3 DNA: TGTGCCACCAACCCCGGACTTGGGGATGGCTACACCTTC
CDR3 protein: CATNPGLGDGYTF

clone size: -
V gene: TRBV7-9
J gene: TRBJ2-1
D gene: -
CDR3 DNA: TGTGCCAGCAGCTTATTCCAGGTCTCCTACAATGAGCAGTTCTTC
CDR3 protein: CASSLFQVSYNEQFF